The T cell receptor (beta chain) under discussion was sequenced for a study of OX40 agonist ivuxolimab in advanced cancers. General notes on the study: The costimulatory receptor OX40 (CD134) was targeted by ivuxolimab, a fully human IgG2 agonistic monoclonal antibody. Intravenous ivuxolimab was administered to patients every 2 weeks at six dose levels: 0.01, 0.1, 0.3, 1.5, 3 and 10 mg/kg. Of the roughly 51 patients in dose escalation, around 19 had hepatocellular carcinoma, about 15 had melanoma, 9 had renal cell carcinoma and 9 had head and neck cancer. In the dose-escalation cohort, 82.7% of patients were male, and the mean age was approximately 60 years, with a range of roughly 23 to 85. Patients were allowed to have had prior anti-PD-1, anti-PD-L1 or anti-CTLA-4 therapy, and approximately 40% of the dose-escalation patients had been treated with checkpoint inhibitors. Partial responses occurred in three dose-escalation patients: two with cutaneous melanoma and one with hepatocellular carcinoma. Peripheral TCRbeta sequencing aimed to test whether ivuxolimab altered TCR sequence diversity and caused clonal T-cell expansion. The monotherapy dose-escalation portion (N = 52 patients) of the phase I ivuxolimab trial is reported in the paper.

Overall study outcomes, separate from this receptor: Low levels of normalized T-cell clonal expansion were also seen in some patients who did not respond. Which antigens the clonally expanded peripheral T cells were specific for was not determined. In partial responders in the 0.1-3.0 mg/kg groups, normalized peripheral clonal expansion was found to be among the lowest, especially among CD8+ T cells. Clonal expansion of both CD4+ and CD8+ blood T cells was observed from baseline to week 6 at doses 0.1 to 3.0 mg/kg. After ivuxolimab, expanded clones were on average more numerous among CD8+ T cells than among CD4+ T cells.

Genomic DNA was extracted from sorted cells for sequencing of the TCRbeta CDR3 region. TCRbeta CDR3 regions were sequenced using the immunoSEQ Assay. TCRdb took this table from immuneACCESS and kept in-frame rearrangements with V and J called. Such tables lack part of the clones; where checked against another copy, unresolved V genes explain under half of the gap, and the rest is unexplained. Within this sample are 69,000 or so clones, with roughly 87% of them counted one time only. More than 0.5% of the sample belongs to the ten largest clones. A word on this clone: This receptor's antigen is unknown. No much larger clonotype is one base removed from it; base qualities were not supplied.

Patients with a history of autoimmune disease or receiving systemic immunosuppression were excluded from the trial. In every dose cohort, peripheral blood was drawn for TCR sequencing at baseline, cycle 4 day 1, and cycle 7 day 1. The samples were taken from a phase I, first-in-human, multicenter, open-label dose-escalation trial of ivuxolimab. Adults with locally advanced or metastatic melanoma, renal cell carcinoma, hepatocellular carcinoma or head and neck squamous cell carcinoma were enrolled in the trial. Before TCR sequencing, CD4+ and CD8+ T cells were separately sorted from peripheral blood. V sheds 5 bases and J sheds 4 bases, leaving 17 bases between their ends. The CDR3 sequence holds 15 residues, the cysteine and phenylalanine included. Only the CDR3 part of the read is kept: 45 bases, read in frame from the first base. CDR1 SEHNR and CDR2 FQNEAQ are derived from the germline V gene (reference sequence).

This specimen was CD4+ or CD8+ T cells sorted from blood, taken in a trial of the OX40 agonist ivuxolimab. The receptor was derived from an adult with an advanced solid tumor such as melanoma, head and neck, liver or kidney cancer. The chain is assembled from TRBV7-9 and TRBJ1-2, with TRBD1 perhaps the D gene, on 5 matching bases. The nucleotides read TGTGCCAGCAGCACTTCCGGGACCGCAACCTATGGCTACACCTTC. Its amino acids are CASSTSGTATYGYTF.